The entry below gives a single T cell receptor beta chain sequence along with its context. This CDR3 has 13 residues. V lost 7 bases to trimming and J lost 6 bases, with 12 bases between them. The germline V gene encodes CDR1 SNHLY and CDR2 FYNNEI. Ages ranged from about 18 to 89 years, with residence in approximately 23 US areas. These data are taken from a study of blood T cell repertoires in COVID-19. Study overall: PBMCs, B-cell-depleted T cells, or T cells were the source of the cDNA or gDNA that made up the material.

Profiled with immunoSEQ multiplex PCR; TCRdb holds only in-frame clones, not every one. The sample comprises about 360,000 clones, around 87% of which are singletons, and roughly 2% rests with the top ten. Sequencing input: PBMCs or T cells enriched from blood (not recorded which). This TCR was recovered from a man aged 40-50 years in a cohort exposed to, infected with or recovered from COVID-19 (not recorded which). This chain joins TRBV2 and TRBJ2-2; D ambiguous. The CDR3 DNA reads TGTGCCAGCAACGCGGCAGTGGCCGGGGAGCTGTTTTTT. Protein: CASNAAVAGELFF.